The 17 T cell receptor beta chains listed next were all sequenced from one sample in a study of T cell changes during pregnancy in multiple sclerosis. Data came from immunoSEQ multiplex PCR; TCRdb stores just in-frame clones and leaves some out. The sample carries 30,000 to 45,000 clones, 90% to 95% recorded once. This material consisted of CD8+ T cells from peripheral blood mononuclear cells, taken in the second trimester of pregnancy. The receptor source for this set is a female donor with multiple sclerosis, enrolled in a pregnancy study.

The chain recombines TRBV11-2 with TRBJ2-1; 7 bases agree with TRBD1. The CDR3 runs to 19 residues. Trimming took 3 bases from V and 8 from J; bases not matched to a gene: 22. Germline CDR1 reads SGHAT; CDR2 reads FQNNGV. Here the CDR3 reads CASSFRGWMSMSRGYEQFF. For the CDR3, the DNA is TGTGCCAGCAGCTTTCGGGGATGGATGTCAATGAGCAGGGGGTATGAGCAGTTCTTC.

This chain links TRBV29-1 with TRBJ1-2; no firm D call. The ends were cut back, 0 bases at V and 6 bases at J, with 5 bases in the middle. Germline values: CDR1 SQVTM, CDR2 ANQGSEA. CDR3 length: 11 residues. CDR3 DNA sequence: TGCAGCGTTGAAGAACAAGATGGCTACACCTTC. Translated: CSVEEQDGYTF.

The chain has TRBV19 and TRBJ1-1; TRBD1 aligns across 8 bases. V dropped 5 bases and J dropped 5; count of bases not matched to a gene: 7. The germline CDR1 and CDR2 sequences are LNHDA and SQIVND (reference sequence). The CDR3 totals 14 residues. The chain's CDR3 is CASSLTGGQTEAFF. The DNA of the CDR3 is TGTGCCAGTAGTCTTACAGGGGGGCAGACTGAAGCTTTCTTT.

V and J are TRBV5-5 and TRBJ2-2, with a possible D match to TRBD2 (7 bases). Germline lookup yields CDR1 SGHKS and CDR2 YYEKEE (reference sequence). V lost 1 base and J 6 bases, leaving 13 bases between the germline ends. CDR3 length: 15 residues. The CDR3 loop reads CASSLSRGGAGELFF. The CDR3 DNA sequence: TGTGCCAGCAGCTTGAGTAGGGGGGGCGCCGGGGAGCTGTTTTTT.

This clone was counted a few times. J is TRBJ1-2 and V is TRBV7-9, with no clear D. The length of the CDR3 is 11 residues. With 5 bases removed from V and 3 bases from J, the gap between germline ends came to 4 bases. Germline V gene data show CDR1 as SEHNR and CDR2 as FQNEAQ (reference sequence). CDR3 sequence: CASSRDYGYTF. DNA for the CDR3: TGTGCCAGCAGCCGTGACTATGGCTACACCTTC.

This chain uses TRBV19 with TRBJ1-2; 8 bases map to TRBD1. The CDR3 length is 11 residues. With V trimmed by 10 bases and J by 8 bases, 6 bases remained unmatched. Germline V gives CDR1 LNHDA, CDR2 SQIVND (reference sequence). The DNA for the CDR3 is TGTGCCACTACCAGGGGGCCCGGCTACACCTTC. Translated, it gives CATTRGPGYTF.

The CDR3 DNA follows: TGTGCCAGCAGTACCCCGGACAGTAACATAAAATACGAGCAGTACTTC. It translates to CASSTPDSNIKYEQYF. V gene TRBV27 combines with J gene TRBJ2-7, with D possibly being TRBD1 (6 bases). Germline V lookup: CDR1 MNHEY, CDR2 SMNVEV (reference sequence). The V and J ends lost 5 bases and 4 bases respectively, with 21 bases between them. This CDR3 is 16 amino acids long.

This chain links TRBV4-2 with TRBJ2-7; 10 nucleotides line up with TRBD2. The V and J ends lost 10 bases and 3 bases, in that order; junction bases with no gene match: 3. The germline CDR1 and CDR2 sequences are LGHNA and YNFKEQ. The CDR3 contains 12 residues. CDR3 nucleotide sequence: TGTGCCACTAGCGGGAGTGGCTACGAGCAGTACTTC. Amino acid sequence: CATSGSGYEQYF.

V gene TRBV7-3 combines with J gene TRBJ2-3; D uncertain. The V gene lost 4 bases and the J gene lost 2 bases, with 7 bases spanning the gap. CDR1 is SGHTA and CDR2 is FQGTGA in the germline V gene. The CDR3 is 13 amino acids. The CDR3 region has the DNA TGTGCCAGCAGCTCCACTTCCACAGATACGCAGTATTTT. Encoded protein: CASSSTSTDTQYF.

CDR3 DNA: TGTGCCACTCGAGCGGGGGCCGATTACGAGCAGTACTTC. Its translation: CATRAGADYEQYF. The genes are TRBV19 and TRBJ2-7, with 8 nucleotides matching TRBD2. Germline V gives CDR1 LNHDA, CDR2 SQIVND (reference sequence). V lost 10 bases to trimming and J lost 4 bases; unmatched junction nucleotides: 9. The CDR3 spans 13 residues.

This rearrangement joins TRBV5-8 to TRBJ1-1; TRBD1 aligns across 9 bases. The CDR3 is 15 residues long. Per the germline V gene, CDR1 is SGHTS and CDR2 is YDEGEE. The V and J ends lost 4 bases and 1 base, in that order; junction bases with no gene match: 5. The chain's CDR3 is CASSGRQGGNTEAFF. For the CDR3, the DNA is TGTGCCAGCAGCGGAAGACAGGGGGGGAACACTGAAGCTTTCTTT.

The gene calls are TRBV9 and TRBJ2-7, with 10 bases that match TRBD2. CDR3 length equals 15 residues. Trimming removed 7 bases from V and 5 bases from J; junction bases left unmatched: 12. The germline V gene encodes CDR1 SGDLS and CDR2 YYNGEE. The CDR3 DNA sequence: TGTGCCAGCGCAAATCGACCCGGGACTAGCGACGAGCAGTACTTC. It encodes CASANRPGTSDEQYF.

The table lists this clone with a count of one. The chain carries TRBV27 and TRBJ2-7; 8 nucleotides match TRBD1. The CDR3 has 17 amino acids. CDR1 and CDR2 (germline): MNHEY, SMNVEV (reference sequence). V trimming: 6 bases; J trimming: 6 bases; junction bases outside the gene matches: 19. The CDR3 region is CASRQTAGGCFDCEQYF. DNA for the CDR3: TGTGCCAGCAGGCAAACCGCAGGGGGCTGCTTCGATTGCGAGCAGTACTTC.

The V gene is TRBV6-4, the J gene TRBJ2-3; 8 bases are shared with TRBD2. The V and J ends lost 0 bases and 5 bases, in that order; junction bases with no gene match: 7. Germline CDR1 and CDR2: MRHNA and SNTAGT. CDR3 length: 16 amino acids. CDR3 in DNA: TGTGCCAGCAGTGACTCGTCGGGGGGGCCCGTAGATACGCAGTATTTT. It translates to CASSDSSGGPVDTQYF.

This chain uses TRBV10-3 with TRBJ1-2; D is perhaps TRBD1 (5 bases). The CDR3 is 13 residues long. Trimming shortened V by 4 bases and J by 3 bases, and 9 bases separated the two germline ends. Germline loops: CDR1 ENHRY, CDR2 SYGVKD. CDR3 loop: CAISGREDYGYTF. In nucleotides, the CDR3 is TGTGCCATCAGTGGCAGGGAGGACTATGGCTACACCTTC.

This sequence joins TRBV5-5 and TRBJ2-7; D call uncertain. Trimming stripped 0 bases from V and 3 bases from J, with 10 bases between. This CDR3 is built from 14 residues. The germline CDR1 and CDR2 sequences are SGHKS and YYEKEE (reference sequence). CDR3 amino acids: CASSLGFTYYEQYF. CDR3 in DNA: TGTGCCAGCAGCTTGGGGTTTACTTACTACGAGCAGTACTTC. The full variable domain, its missing parts supplied by reference TRBV5-5 and TRBJ2-7, is DAGVTQSPTHLIKTRGQQVTLRCSPISGHKSVSWYQQVLGQGPQFIFQYYEKEERGRGNFPDRFSARQFPNYSSELNVNALLLGDSALYLCASSLGFTYYEQYFGPGTRLTVT.

The gene calls are TRBV4-1 and TRBJ1-1; no clear D gene. CDR3 length equals 15 residues. V shed 0 bases and J shed 0 bases, with 8 bases lying between them. Looked up from germline, CDR1 is MGHRA and CDR2 is YSYEKL. The CDR3 coding sequence is TGCGCCAGCAGCCAAGATCGGGGATTGAACACTGAAGCTTTCTTT. It encodes CASSQDRGLNTEAFF.